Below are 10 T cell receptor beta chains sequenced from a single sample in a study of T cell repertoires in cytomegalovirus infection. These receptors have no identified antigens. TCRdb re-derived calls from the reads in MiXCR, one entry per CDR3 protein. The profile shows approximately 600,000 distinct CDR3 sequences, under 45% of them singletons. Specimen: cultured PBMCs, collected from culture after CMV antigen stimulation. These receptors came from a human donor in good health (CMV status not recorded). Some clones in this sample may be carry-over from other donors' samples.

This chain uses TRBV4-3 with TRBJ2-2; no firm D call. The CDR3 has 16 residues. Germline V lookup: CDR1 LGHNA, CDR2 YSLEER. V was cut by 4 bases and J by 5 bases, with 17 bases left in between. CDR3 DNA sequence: TGCGCCAGCAGCCCCCGGGTACCCCGGCTAACCGGGGAGCTGTTTTTT. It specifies CASSPRVPRLTGELFF.

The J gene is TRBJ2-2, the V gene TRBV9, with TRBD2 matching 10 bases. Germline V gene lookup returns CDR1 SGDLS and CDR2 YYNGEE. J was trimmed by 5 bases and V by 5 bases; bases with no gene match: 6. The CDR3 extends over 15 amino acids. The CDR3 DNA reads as TGTGCCAGCAGTCCTAGCGGGGGAGGGACCGGGGAGCTGTTTTTT. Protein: CASSPSGGGTGELFF.

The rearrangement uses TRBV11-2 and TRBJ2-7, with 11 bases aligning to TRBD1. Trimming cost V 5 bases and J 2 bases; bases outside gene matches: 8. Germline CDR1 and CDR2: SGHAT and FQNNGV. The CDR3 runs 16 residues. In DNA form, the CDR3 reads TGTGCCAGCAGCCGGACCCGGGACAGGGGGGCCTACGAGCAGTACTTC. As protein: CASSRTRDRGAYEQYF.

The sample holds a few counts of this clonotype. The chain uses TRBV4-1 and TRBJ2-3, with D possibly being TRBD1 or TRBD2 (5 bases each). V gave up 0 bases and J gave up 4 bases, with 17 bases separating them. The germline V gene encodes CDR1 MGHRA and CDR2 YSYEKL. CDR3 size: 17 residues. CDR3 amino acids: CASSQDPGPNLSDTQYF. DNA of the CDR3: TGCGCCAGCAGCCAAGACCCGGGACCCAACTTGTCAGATACGCAGTATTTT.

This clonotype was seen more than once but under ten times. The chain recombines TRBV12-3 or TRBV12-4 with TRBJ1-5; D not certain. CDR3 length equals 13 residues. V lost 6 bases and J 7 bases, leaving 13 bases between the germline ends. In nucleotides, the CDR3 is TGTGCCAGCAGCTCAGACGAGGGACAGCCCCAGCATTTT. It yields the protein CASSSDEGQPQHF.

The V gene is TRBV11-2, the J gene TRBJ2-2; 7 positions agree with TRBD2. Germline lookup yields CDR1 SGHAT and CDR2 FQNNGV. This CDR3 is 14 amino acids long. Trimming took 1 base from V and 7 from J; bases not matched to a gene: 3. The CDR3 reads CASSLGLAFGELFF. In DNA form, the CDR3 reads TGTGCCAGCAGCTTAGGACTAGCCTTCGGGGAGCTGTTTTTT.

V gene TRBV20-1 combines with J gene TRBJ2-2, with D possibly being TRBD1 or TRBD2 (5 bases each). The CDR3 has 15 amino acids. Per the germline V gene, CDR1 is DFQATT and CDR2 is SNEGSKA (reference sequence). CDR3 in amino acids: CNANWGGSGTGELFF. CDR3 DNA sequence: TGCAATGCCAATTGGGGCGGAAGCGGCACCGGGGAGCTGTTTTTT.

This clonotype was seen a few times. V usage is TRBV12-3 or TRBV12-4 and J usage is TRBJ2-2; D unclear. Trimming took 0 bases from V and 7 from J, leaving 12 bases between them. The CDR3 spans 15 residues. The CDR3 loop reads CASSLAPDLIGELFF. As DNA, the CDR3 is TGTGCCAGCAGTTTAGCCCCAGACTTAATCGGGGAGCTGTTTTTT.

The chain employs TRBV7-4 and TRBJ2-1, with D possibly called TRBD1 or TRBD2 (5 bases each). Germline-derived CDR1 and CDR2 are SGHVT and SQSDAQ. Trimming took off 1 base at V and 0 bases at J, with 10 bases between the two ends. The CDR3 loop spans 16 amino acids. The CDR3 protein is CASSLVVGRSYNEQFF. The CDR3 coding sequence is TGTGCCAGCAGCTTAGTCGTGGGACGCTCCTACAATGAGCAGTTCTTC. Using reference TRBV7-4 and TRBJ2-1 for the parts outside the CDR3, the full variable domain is GAGVSQSPRYKVAKRGRDVALRCDSISGHVTLYWYRQTLGQGSEVLTYSQSDAQRDKSGRPSGRFSAERPERSVSTLKIQRTEQGDSAVYLCASSLVVGRSYNEQFFGPGTRLTVL.

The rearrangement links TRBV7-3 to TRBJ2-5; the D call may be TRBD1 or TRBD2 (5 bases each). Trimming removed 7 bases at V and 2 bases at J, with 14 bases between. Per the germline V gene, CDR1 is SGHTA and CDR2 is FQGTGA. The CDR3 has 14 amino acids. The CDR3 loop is CASTGVGEQETQYF. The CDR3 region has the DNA TGTGCCAGCACTGGTGTGGGGGAGCAAGAGACCCAGTACTTC.